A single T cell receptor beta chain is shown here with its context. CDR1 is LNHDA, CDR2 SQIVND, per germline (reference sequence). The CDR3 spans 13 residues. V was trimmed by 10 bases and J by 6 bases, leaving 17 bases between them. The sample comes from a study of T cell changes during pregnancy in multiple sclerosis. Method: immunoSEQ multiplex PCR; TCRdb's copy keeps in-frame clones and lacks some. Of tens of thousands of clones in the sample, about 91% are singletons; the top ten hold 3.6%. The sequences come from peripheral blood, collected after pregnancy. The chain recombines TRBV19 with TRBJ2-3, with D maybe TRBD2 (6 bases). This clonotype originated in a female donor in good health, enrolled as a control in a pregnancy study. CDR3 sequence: CATPGWRADTQYF. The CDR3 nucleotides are TGTGCCACTCCCGGGTGGAGGGCTGATACGCAGTATTTT.